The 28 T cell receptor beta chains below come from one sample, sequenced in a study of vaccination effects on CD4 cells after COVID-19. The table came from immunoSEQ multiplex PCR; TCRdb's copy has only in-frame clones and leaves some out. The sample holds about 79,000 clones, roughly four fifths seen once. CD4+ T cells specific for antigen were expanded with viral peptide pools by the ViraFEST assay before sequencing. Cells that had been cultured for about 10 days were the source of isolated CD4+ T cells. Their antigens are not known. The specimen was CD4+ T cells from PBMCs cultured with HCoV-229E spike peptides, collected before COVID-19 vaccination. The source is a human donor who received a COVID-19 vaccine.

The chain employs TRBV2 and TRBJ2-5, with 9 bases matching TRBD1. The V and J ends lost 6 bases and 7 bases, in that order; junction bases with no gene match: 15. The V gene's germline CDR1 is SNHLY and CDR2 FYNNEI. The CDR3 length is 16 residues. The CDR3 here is CASREKKTGGSGTQYF. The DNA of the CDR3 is TGTGCCAGCAGAGAGAAAAAGACAGGGGGTTCGGGGACCCAGTACTTC.

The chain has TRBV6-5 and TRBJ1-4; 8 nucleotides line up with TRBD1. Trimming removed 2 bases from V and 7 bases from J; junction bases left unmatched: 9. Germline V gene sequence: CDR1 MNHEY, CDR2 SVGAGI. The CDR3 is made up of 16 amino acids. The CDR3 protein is CASSYHQTGESEKLFF. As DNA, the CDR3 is TGTGCCAGCAGTTACCACCAGACAGGGGAAAGTGAAAAACTGTTTTTT.

DNA for the CDR3: TGCAGCGTTGAGGGACAGGGGGCGAACATTCAGTACTTC. Translating it yields CSVEGQGANIQYF. The genes are TRBV29-1 and TRBJ2-4; 12 bases align to TRBD1. Per the germline V gene, CDR1 is SQVTM and CDR2 is ANQGSEA. Unmatched junction bases numbered 1, after V lost 3 bases and J lost 7 bases. The CDR3 has 13 amino acids.

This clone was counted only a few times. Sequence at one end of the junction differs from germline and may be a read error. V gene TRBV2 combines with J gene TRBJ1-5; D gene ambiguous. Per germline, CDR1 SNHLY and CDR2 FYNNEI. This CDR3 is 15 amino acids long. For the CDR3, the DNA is TGTGCCAGCAGCGAAGACCTTAGTAGCAATCAGCCCCAGCATTTT. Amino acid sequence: CASSEDLSSNQPQHF. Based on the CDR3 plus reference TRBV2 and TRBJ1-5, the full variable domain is EPEVTQTPSHQVTQMGQEVILRCVPISNHLYFYWYRQILGQKVEFLVSFYNNEISEKSEIFDDQFSVERPDGSNFTLKIRSTKLEDSAMYFCASSEDLSSNQPQHFGDGTRLSIL.

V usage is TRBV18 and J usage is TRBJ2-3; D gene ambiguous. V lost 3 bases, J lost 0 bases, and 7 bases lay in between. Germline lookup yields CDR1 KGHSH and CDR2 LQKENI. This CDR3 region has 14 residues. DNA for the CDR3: TGTGCCAGCTCACCCCAGCGTAGCACAGATACGCAGTATTTT. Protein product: CASSPQRSTDTQYF.

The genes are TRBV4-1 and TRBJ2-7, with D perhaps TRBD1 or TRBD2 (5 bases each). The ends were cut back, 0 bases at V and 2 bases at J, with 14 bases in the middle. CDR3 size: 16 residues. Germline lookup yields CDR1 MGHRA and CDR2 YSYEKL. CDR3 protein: CASSQDEGLGAYEQYV. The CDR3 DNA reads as TGCGCCAGCAGCCAAGATGAGGGGCTCGGAGCCTACGAGCAGTACGTC.

CDR3 coding DNA: TGTGCCAGCAGTATACAAAATTCGGATGAGCAGTTCTTC. Its protein is CASSIQNSDEQFF. The gene calls are TRBV6-5 and TRBJ2-1; unclear D gene. This CDR3 has 13 residues. Germline CDR1 MNHEY, CDR2 SVGAGI. Trimming left V 5 bases short and J 8 bases short, with 13 bases between.

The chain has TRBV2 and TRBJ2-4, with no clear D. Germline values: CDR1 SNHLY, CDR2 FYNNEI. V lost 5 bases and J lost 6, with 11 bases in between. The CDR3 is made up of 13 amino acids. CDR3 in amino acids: CASSPMTPNIQYF. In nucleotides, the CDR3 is TGTGCCAGCAGTCCTATGACCCCAAACATTCAGTACTTC.

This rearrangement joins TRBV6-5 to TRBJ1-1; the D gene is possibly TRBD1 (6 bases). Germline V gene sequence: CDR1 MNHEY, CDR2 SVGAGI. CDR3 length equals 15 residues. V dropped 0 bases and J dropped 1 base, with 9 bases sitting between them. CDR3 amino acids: CASSYSLTGNTEAFF. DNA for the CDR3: TGTGCCAGCAGTTACTCGTTGACAGGGAACACTGAAGCTTTCTTT.

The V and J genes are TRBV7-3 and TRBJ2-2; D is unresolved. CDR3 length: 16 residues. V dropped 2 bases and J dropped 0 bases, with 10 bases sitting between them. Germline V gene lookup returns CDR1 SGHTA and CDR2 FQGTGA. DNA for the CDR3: TGTGCCAGCAGCTTATCAGGCCTTACGAACACCGGGGAGCTGTTTTTT. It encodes CASSLSGLTNTGELFF.

The CDR3 DNA reads as TGTGCTAGTGGTATGATACCCTTAGGACAGGGCAATGAGCAGTTCTTC. Amino acid sequence: CASGMIPLGQGNEQFF. The rearrangement uses TRBV12-5 and TRBJ2-1, with TRBD1 identical over 8 bases. With V trimmed by 5 bases and J by 6 bases, 12 bases remained unmatched. From germline, CDR1 is LGHNT and CDR2 FRNRAP. The CDR3 has 16 amino acids.

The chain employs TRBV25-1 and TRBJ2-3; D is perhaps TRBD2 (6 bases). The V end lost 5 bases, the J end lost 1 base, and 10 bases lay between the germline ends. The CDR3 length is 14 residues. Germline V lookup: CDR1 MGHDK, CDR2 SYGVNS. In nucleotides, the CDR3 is TGTGCCAGCAGTTCCGGAGGGGGCACAGATACGCAGTATTTT. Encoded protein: CASSSGGGTDTQYF. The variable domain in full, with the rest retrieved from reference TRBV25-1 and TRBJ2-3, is EADIYQTPRYLVIGTGKKITLECSQTMGHDKMYWYQQDPGMELHLIHYSYGVNSTEKGDLSSESTVSRIRTEHFPLTLESARPSHTSQYLCASSSGGGTDTQYFGPGTRLTVL.

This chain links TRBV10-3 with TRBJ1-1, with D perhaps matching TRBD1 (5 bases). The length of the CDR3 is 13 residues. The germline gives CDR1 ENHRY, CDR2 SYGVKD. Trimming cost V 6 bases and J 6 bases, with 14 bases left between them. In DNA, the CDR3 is TGTGCCATCAGACAGTACGGGGACCCTGAAGCTTTCTTT. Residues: CAIRQYGDPEAFF.

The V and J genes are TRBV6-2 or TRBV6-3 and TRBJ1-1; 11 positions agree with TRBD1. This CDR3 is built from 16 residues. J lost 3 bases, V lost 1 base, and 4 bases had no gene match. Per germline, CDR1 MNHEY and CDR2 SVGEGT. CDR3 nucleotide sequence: TGTGCCAGCAGTTACTGGGCGGGACAGGGGGACACTGAAGCTTTCTTT. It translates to CASSYWAGQGDTEAFF.

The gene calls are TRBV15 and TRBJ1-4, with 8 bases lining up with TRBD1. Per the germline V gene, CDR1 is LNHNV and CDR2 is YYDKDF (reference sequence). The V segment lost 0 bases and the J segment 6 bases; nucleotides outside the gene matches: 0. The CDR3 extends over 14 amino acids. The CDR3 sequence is CATSREDRDEKLFF. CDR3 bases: TGTGCCACCAGCAGAGAGGACAGGGATGAAAAACTGTTTTTT.

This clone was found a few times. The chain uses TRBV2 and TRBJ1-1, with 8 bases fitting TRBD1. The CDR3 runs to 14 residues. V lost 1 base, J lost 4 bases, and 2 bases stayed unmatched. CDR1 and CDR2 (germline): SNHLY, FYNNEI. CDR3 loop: CASSEDTGGTEAFF. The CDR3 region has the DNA TGTGCCAGCAGTGAAGATACAGGGGGCACTGAAGCTTTCTTT.

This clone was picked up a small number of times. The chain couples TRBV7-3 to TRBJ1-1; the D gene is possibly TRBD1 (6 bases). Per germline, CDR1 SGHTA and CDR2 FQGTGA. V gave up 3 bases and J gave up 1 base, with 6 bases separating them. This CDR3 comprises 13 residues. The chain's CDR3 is CASSLGQNTEAFF. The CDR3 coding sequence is TGTGCCAGCAGCTTGGGACAGAACACTGAAGCTTTCTTT.

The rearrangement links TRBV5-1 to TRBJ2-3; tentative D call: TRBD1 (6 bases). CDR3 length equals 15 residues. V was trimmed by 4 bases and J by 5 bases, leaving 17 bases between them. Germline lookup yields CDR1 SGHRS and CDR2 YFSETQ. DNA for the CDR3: TGCGCCAGCAGCGGCTTTCGGCAGGGGCAAGATACGCAGTATTTT. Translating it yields CASSGFRQGQDTQYF.

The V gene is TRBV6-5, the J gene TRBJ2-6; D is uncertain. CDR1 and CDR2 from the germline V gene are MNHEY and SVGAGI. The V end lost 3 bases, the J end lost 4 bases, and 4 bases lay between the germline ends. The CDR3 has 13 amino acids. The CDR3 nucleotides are TGTGCCAGCAGTTATGCCGGGGCCAACGTCCTGACTTTC. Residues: CASSYAGANVLTF.

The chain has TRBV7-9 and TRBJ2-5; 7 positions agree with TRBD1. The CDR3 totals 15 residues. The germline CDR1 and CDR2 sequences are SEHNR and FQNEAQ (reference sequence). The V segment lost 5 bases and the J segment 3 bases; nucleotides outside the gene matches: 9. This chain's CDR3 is CASSEANRGEETQYF. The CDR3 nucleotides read TGTGCCAGCAGCGAGGCGAACAGGGGAGAAGAGACCCAGTACTTC.

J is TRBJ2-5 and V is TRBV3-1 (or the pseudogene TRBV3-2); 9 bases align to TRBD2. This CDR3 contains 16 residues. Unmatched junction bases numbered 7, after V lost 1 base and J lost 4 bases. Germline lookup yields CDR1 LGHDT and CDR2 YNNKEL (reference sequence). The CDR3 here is CASSQVAGAGRETQYF. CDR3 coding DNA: TGTGCCAGCAGCCAAGTAGCGGGGGCCGGGAGAGAGACCCAGTACTTC.

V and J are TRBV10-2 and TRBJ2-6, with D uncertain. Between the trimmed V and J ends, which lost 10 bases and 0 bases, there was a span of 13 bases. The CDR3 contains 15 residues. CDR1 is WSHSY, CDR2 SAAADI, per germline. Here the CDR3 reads CATSMTGSGANVLTF. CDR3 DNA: TGCGCCACCTCAATGACGGGCTCTGGGGCCAACGTCCTGACTTTC.

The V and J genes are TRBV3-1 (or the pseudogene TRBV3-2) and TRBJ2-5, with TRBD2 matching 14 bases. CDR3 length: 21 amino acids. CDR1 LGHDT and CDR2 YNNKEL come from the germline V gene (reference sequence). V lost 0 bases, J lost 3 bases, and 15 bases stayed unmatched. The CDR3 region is CASSQDEGAWTSGGLEETQYF. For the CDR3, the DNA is TGTGCCAGCAGCCAAGATGAAGGGGCTTGGACTAGCGGGGGGTTGGAAGAGACCCAGTACTTC.

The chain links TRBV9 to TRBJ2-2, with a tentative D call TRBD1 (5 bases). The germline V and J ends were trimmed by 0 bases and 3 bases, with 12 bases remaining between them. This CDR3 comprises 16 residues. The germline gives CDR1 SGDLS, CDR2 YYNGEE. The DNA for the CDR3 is TGTGCCAGCAGCGTAGAATGGGGCGTCGACACCGGGGAGCTGTTTTTT. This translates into CASSVEWGVDTGELFF.

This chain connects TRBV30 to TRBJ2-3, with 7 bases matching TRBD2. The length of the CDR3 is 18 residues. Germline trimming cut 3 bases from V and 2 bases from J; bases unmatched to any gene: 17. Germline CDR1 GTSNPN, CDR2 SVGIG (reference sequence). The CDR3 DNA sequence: TGTGCCTGGAGCCGAGGTCGAGCGGGGCCCATGAACACAGATACGCAGTATTTT. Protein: CAWSRGRAGPMNTDTQYF.

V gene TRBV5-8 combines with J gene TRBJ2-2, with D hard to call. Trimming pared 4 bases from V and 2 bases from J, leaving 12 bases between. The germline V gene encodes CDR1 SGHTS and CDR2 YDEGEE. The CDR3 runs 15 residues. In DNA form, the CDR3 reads TGTGCCAGCAGCCTAACTCCCCGTAACACCGGGGAGCTGTTTTTT. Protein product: CASSLTPRNTGELFF.

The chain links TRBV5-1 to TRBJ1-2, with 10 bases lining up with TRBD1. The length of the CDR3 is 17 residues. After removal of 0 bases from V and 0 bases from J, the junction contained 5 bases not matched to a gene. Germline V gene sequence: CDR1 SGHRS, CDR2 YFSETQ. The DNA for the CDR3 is TGCGCCAGCAGCTTGGGGACAGGGGGGCTGGCTAACTATGGCTACACCTTC. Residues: CASSLGTGGLANYGYTF.

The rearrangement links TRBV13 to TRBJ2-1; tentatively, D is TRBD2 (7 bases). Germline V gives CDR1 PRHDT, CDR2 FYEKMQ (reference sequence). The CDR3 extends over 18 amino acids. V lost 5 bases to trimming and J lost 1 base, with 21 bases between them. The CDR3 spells CASSLTRGGALSYNEQFF. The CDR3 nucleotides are TGTGCCAGCAGCCTTACCAGAGGGGGGGCTTTATCCTACAATGAGCAGTTCTTC. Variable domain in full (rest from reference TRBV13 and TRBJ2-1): AAGVIQSPRHLIKEKRETATLKCYPIPRHDTVYWYQQGPGQDPQFLISFYEKMQSDKGSIPDRFSAQQFSDYHSELNMSSLELGDSALYFCASSLTRGGALSYNEQFFGPGTRLTVL.